The entry below describes one T cell receptor (beta chain). This clonotype has ten or more counts. The target of this receptor is not known. Base qualities are not provided; no much larger clone lies one nucleotide away. This entry is derived from a study of neurological immune-mediated disorders (dated 2019 in TCRdb). Regarding the research as a whole: Among the approximately 35 multiple sclerosis patients, relapsing-remitting MS accounted for approximately 31 and secondary progressive MS accounted for 3. The cohort included about 70 subjects: about 15 with HAM/TSP, around 35 with multiple sclerosis, and around 20 healthy controls. The approximately 110 TCR-beta libraries included longitudinal samples, technical triplicates and paired sorted CD4+ and CD8+ T-cell subsets alongside PBMC samples. Peripheral blood TCR-beta repertoires from HTLV-I-associated myelopathy (HAM/TSP) patients, multiple sclerosis patients and healthy controls were compared by UMI-based sequencing.

To synthesize cDNA, template-switch 5'RACE was performed with a primer carrying a 10-nucleotide random unique molecular identifier so that each TCR transcript was tagged. Each sequencing run produced over 190 million TCR-beta sequences covering 15-18 subjects. The RNeasy kit was used to extract total RNA. The KAPA Real-time Library Amplification kit was used to amplify TCR-beta VDJ regions with primers targeting the TCR constant region and the 5'RACE anchor. Sample indexes and Illumina adaptors were added in a first PCR, and a second PCR then increased library yield. After Ampure bead purification, the TCR product of roughly 650 bp was size-selected on a 2% E-gel SizeSelection system. Before pooling, library quality was assessed on a Bioanalyzer, concentration was determined with Qubit, and library quantification was performed with the Kapa Library Quantification kit. Paired-end 2 x 150 bp sequencing of the libraries was performed on an Illumina HiSeq 2500. To increase sequence diversity, 25-30% phiX was spiked into each library pool. The source study handled its data this way. The quality-filtered reads were processed with the UMI-based MiGEC pipeline, whose error correction step removed more than 90% of the raw TCR sequences. VDJ genes were aligned to IMGT germline references, and each clonotype was defined by a unique CDR3 amino acid sequence together with V-J genes. VDJtools evaluated clonal expansion, Shannon diversity and CDR3 relatedness (CalcPairwiseDistances, ClusterSamples); CLCbio workbench built phylogenetic trees. Clones with at least 8 unique UMIs were defined as expanded, with this threshold being based on coefficient-of-variation modelling across technical triplicates. In-frame beta chains were kept once TCRdb had trimmed the public reads at Q25 with fastp and called clones with MiXCR. Here each entry gathers all rows of one CDR3 protein and keeps the most common genes and DNA. The V and J calls and clone size come from TCRdb's table, not from the authors' own analysis. The sample profile shows 130,000 or so distinct CDR3 sequences; about 3.2% of them were found once. 1.3% of the sample rests with the top ten.

V lost 10 bases and J lost 7 bases; the stretch between them is 20 bases long. The CDR3 holds 14 amino acids from the cysteine to the phenylalanine. CDR3 DNA only is kept here, 42 bases in frame from base 1. Unsorted PBMC libraries were generated from 2 million PBMCs stored in RNAlater at -80 °C until RNA extraction. Multiple sclerosis patients were enrolled in a US clinical protocol evaluating disease progression by magnetic resonance imaging. PBMCs were separated from peripheral blood using Ficoll-Hypaque density gradient centrifugation and then cryopreserved in liquid nitrogen. The paper as a whole reports these results and caveats: In a phylogenetic analysis, the repertoires of 18 out of 34 MS patients fell into a single cluster of related CDR3 sequences, pointing to a possible signature at the repertoire level. Across subjects, expanded clones never shared an identical CDR3 amino acid sequence, which suggests that the TCR-beta repertoires in every group were private. No association of the MS cluster with clinical or MRI features was observed, and the need for larger cohorts was stated by the authors. The highest TCR clonal expansion was observed in HAM/TSP patients, whereas the lowest was observed in MS patients, even when compared with healthy controls.

This sequence uses TRBV12-3 or TRBV12-4 and TRBJ2-1; TRBD2 could be the D gene, as 7 bases match. The sample taken for sequencing was PBMCs. The receptor was derived from a woman aged 25-40 years with multiple sclerosis. The bases read TGTGCCACCATGGGGGCGGGAGAGGGAAATGAGCAGTTCTTC. Its amino acids are CATMGAGEGNEQFF.